The sequence of this T cell receptor (beta chain) was determined in a study of blood T cell repertoires in COVID-19. The germline V gene encodes CDR1 LNHNV and CDR2 YYDKDF (reference sequence). This CDR3 contains 13 residues. V shed 4 bases, J shed 4 bases, and the junction held 3 bases outside the gene matches. Only in-frame clones appear in the TCRdb table, and some are missing; sequencing was by immunoSEQ multiplex PCR. In the table there are 18,000 or so clones, about 85% of which are singletons. The chain links TRBV15 to TRBJ2-5, with TRBD2 identical over 7 bases. The sequencing sample was made of peripheral blood. The sequence came from a human donor with active COVID-19. The donor label of this sample is uncertain. The CDR3 loop is CATSIWGGETQYF. The CDR3 nucleotides are TGTGCCACCAGCATTTGGGGGGGAGAGACCCAGTACTTC.